The next 3 T cell receptor beta chains were all read from a single sample in a study of blood T cells in healthy people across ages. With a J-beta primer mix and a sample-barcoded 5' primer, a second PCR ran about 6 to 11 cycles. TCRdb processed the 5' RACE reads anew with MiXCR; each CDR3 protein has one entry. The table lists about 380,000 distinct CDR3 sequences, 45% to 65% of them singletons, with about 54% in the top ten. The specimen was blood. These receptors were obtained from a man aged 60 to 69 in good health.

This clonotype showed up just once. The chain is built from TRBV27 and TRBJ2-4; D remains ambiguous. The DNA end is a closer match to TRBJ2-7, so the J assignment may be wrong. Germline loops: CDR1 MNHEY, CDR2 SMNVEV (reference sequence). The CDR3 sequence is 13 residues long. The CDR3 nucleotides read TGTGCCAGCAGTTTACGTCCGCTCTACGAGCAGTACTTC. Its protein is CASSLRPLYEQYF.

The J gene is TRBJ2-1, the V gene TRBV9, with TRBD2 identical over 10 bases. Germline V gene data show CDR1 as SGDLS and CDR2 as YYNGEE. CDR3 length: 16 residues. The J segment lost 9 bases and the V segment lost 3 bases, leaving 12 bases of the junction unmatched. As DNA, the CDR3 is TGTGCCAGCAGCGCCGGACGGCTAGCGGGAGCCACTGAGCAGTTCTTC. Its protein product is CASSAGRLAGATEQFF.

The J gene is TRBJ2-7, the V gene TRBV7-9; 9 bases are a match to TRBD2. Trimming at V came to 4 bases and at J to 3 bases, leaving 7 bases not matched to a gene. This CDR3 comprises 15 residues. CDR1 and CDR2 (germline): SEHNR, FQNEAQ (reference sequence). The CDR3 bases are TGTGCCAGCAGCTCGATTAGCGGGAGAATCTACGAGCAGTACTTC. Translated: CASSSISGRIYEQYF.